These 11 T cell receptor beta chains were all obtained from the same sample, sequenced in a study of shared clonotypes between healthy human individuals. Generated by immunoSEQ multiplex PCR, the TCRdb table keeps only in-frame clones and is missing some. The repertoire has approximately 1,000,000 clones, about 80% of them found once; the top ten carry 0.52%. Sequencing used memory CD4+ T cells from PBMCs. The sample's subset: CD45RA-negative fraction. The receptors were gathered from a man younger than 30 in good health. Some clones in this sample may be carry-over from other donors' samples.

This clone was seen only once. The chain recombines TRBV19 with TRBJ2-7; the D gene is possibly TRBD2 (7 bases). Trimming cost V 5 bases and J 5 bases, with 16 bases left between them. This CDR3 is 14 amino acids long. Germline assignment: CDR1 LNHDA and CDR2 SQIVND (reference sequence). The CDR3 DNA follows: TGTGCCAGTAGTCAGCCGGGGGGCAGGGACGAGCAGTACTTC. Its protein is CASSQPGGRDEQYF.

This clone appeared a few times. The chain recombines TRBV7-9 with TRBJ1-5; D unclear. Germline V gene lookup returns CDR1 SEHNR and CDR2 FQNEAQ (reference sequence). Trimming pared 5 bases from V and 5 bases from J, leaving 7 bases between. The CDR3 loop spans 12 amino acids. CDR3 protein: CASSRDDQPQHF. In DNA form, the CDR3 reads TGTGCCAGCAGCCGTGACGATCAGCCCCAGCATTTT. The full variable domain, completed using reference TRBV7-9 and TRBJ1-5, is DTGVSQNPRHKITKRGQNVTFRCDPISEHNRLYWYRQTLGQGPEFLTYFQNEAQLEKSRLLSDRFSAERPKGSFSTLEIQRTEQGDSAMYLCASSRDDQPQHFGDGTRLSIL.

The chain combines TRBV30 with TRBJ1-3; no reliable D call. The CDR3 extends over 14 amino acids. The germline V gene encodes CDR1 GTSNPN and CDR2 SVGIG (reference sequence). Trimming removed 4 bases from V and 0 bases from J, with 10 bases in between. In nucleotides, the CDR3 is TGTGCCTGGACCGTTGGATTCTCTGGAAACACCATATATTTT. This gives the protein CAWTVGFSGNTIYF. Complete variable domain (other parts from reference TRBV30 and TRBJ1-3): SQTIHQWPATLVQPVGSPLSLECTVEGTSNPNLYWYRQAAGRGLQLLFYSVGIGQISSEVPQNLSASRPQDRQFILSSKKLLLSDSGFYLCAWTVGFSGNTIYFGEGSWLTVV.

This chain uses TRBV5-1 with TRBJ2-3; D is uncertain. The V gene's germline CDR1 is SGHRS and CDR2 YFSETQ. This CDR3 has 14 amino acids. The ends were cut back, 1 base at V and 3 bases at J, with 9 bases in the middle. The CDR3 here is CASSLIRLTDTQYF. The CDR3 bases are TGCGCCAGCAGCTTGATCAGACTGACAGATACGCAGTATTTT.

J is TRBJ2-4 and V is TRBV10-3; 11 positions agree with TRBD2. The CDR3 covers 22 residues. Germline CDR1 and CDR2: ENHRY and SYGVKD. Trimming cost V 5 bases and J 0 bases; bases outside gene matches: 21. The CDR3 nucleotides read TGTGCCATCAGTCGCGAGCTTTTGACCGGGACTAGCGGAGTGTTAGCCAAAAACATTCAGTACTTC. Its protein is CAISRELLTGTSGVLAKNIQYF.

This clone was counted between two and nine times. V gene TRBV7-2 combines with J gene TRBJ1-1, with D perhaps matching TRBD1 (6 bases). CDR3 size: 13 residues. The germline V and J ends were trimmed by 0 bases and 11 bases, with 13 bases remaining between them. Germline-derived CDR1 and CDR2 are SGHTA and FQGNSA. The CDR3 bases are TGTGCCAGCAGCTTAGCCAGGCAGGGGAGGGCTTTCTTT. Translated, it gives CASSLARQGRAFF.

V gene TRBV10-2 combines with J gene TRBJ1-4, with TRBD1 as a possible D gene (5 bases). CDR3 length: 15 amino acids. Germline CDR1 reads WSHSY; CDR2 reads SAAADI. V gave up 4 bases and J gave up 8 bases, with 17 bases separating them. In nucleotides, the CDR3 is TGCGCCAGCAGTGCCCCGGGGGGGGGTAAGGAAAAACTGTTTTTT. It specifies CASSAPGGGKEKLFF.

The V gene is TRBV9, the J gene TRBJ2-5; no definite D call. The length of the CDR3 is 15 residues. Trimming took 3 bases from V and 5 from J, leaving 17 bases between them. Germline V gene lookup returns CDR1 SGDLS and CDR2 YYNGEE. The DNA for the CDR3 is TGTGCCAGCAGCGCCCGGACGGCCTCTGGGGAGACCCAGTACTTC. It codes for CASSARTASGETQYF. Using reference TRBV9 and TRBJ2-5 for the parts outside the CDR3, the full variable domain is DSGVTQTPKHLITATGQRVTLRCSPRSGDLSVYWYQQSLDQGLQFLIQYYNGEERAKGNILERFSAQQFPDLHSELNLSSLELGDSALYFCASSARTASGETQYFGPGTRLLVL.

The chain combines TRBV5-4 with TRBJ1-4; 10 positions agree with TRBD1. The ends lost 4 bases at V and 3 bases at J; junction bases unmatched: 9. Germline V gene data show CDR1 as SGHNT and CDR2 as YYREEE (reference sequence). This CDR3 spans 17 amino acids. This CDR3 is CASSRSAGTGANEKLFF. The CDR3 nucleotides read TGTGCCAGCAGCCGTTCCGCTGGGACAGGGGCTAATGAAAAACTGTTTTTT. Full variable domain (remainder filled in from reference TRBV5-4 and TRBJ1-4): ETGVTQSPTHLIKTRGQQVTLRCSSQSGHNTVSWYQQALGQGPQFIFQYYREEENGRGNFPPRFSGLQFPNYSSELNVNALELDDSALYLCASSRSAGTGANEKLFFGSGTQLSVL.

J is TRBJ2-2 and V is TRBV9; 11 nucleotides agree with TRBD1. V lost 4 bases, J lost 4 bases, and 6 bases stayed unmatched. Germline V gene lookup returns CDR1 SGDLS and CDR2 YYNGEE. CDR3 length equals 16 residues. CDR3 sequence: CASSPRTGGSTGELFF. The CDR3, as DNA: TGTGCCAGCAGCCCGAGGACAGGGGGCAGCACCGGGGAGCTGTTTTTT. Combining the CDR3 with reference TRBV9 and TRBJ2-2 gives the whole variable domain DSGVTQTPKHLITATGQRVTLRCSPRSGDLSVYWYQQSLDQGLQFLIQYYNGEERAKGNILERFSAQQFPDLHSELNLSSLELGDSALYFCASSPRTGGSTGELFFGEGSRLTVL.

This clone was recorded many times. The same CDR3 also results from other DNA sequences found in this sample. The chain uses TRBV5-1 and TRBJ2-7; 11 nucleotides agree with TRBD1. This CDR3 has 15 residues. Germline trimming cut 3 bases from V and 3 bases from J; bases unmatched to any gene: 5. Germline loops: CDR1 SGHRS, CDR2 YFSETQ. The CDR3 loop is CASSSSGTGGYEQYF. DNA for the CDR3: TGCGCCAGCAGCTCCTCCGGGACAGGGGGCTACGAGCAGTACTTC.